This is a list of T cell receptor beta chains from one sample in a study of response to subunit inactivated influenza vaccine. A single record per CDR3 protein comes from TCRdb applying MiXCR to the RT-PCR reads. The sample carries 610,000 or so distinct CDR3 sequences, around 15% recorded once. Source: PBMCs from blood, taken 12 days after vaccination. These TCRs come from a man in his fifties who received an inactivated influenza vaccine. Both conserved end residues are part of each CDR3. The D gene is left open where the match is weak. Some rows have no size entry. The others give once, few or many, or a class for an expanded clone.

v_call	d_call	clone_size	j_call	cdr3_aa	cdr3_nt
TRBV11-2	.	.	TRBJ2-7	CASSLEGFRTGYDEQYF	TGTGCCAGCAGCTTAGAGGGGTTTAGAACAGGGTACGACGAGCAGTACTTC
TRBV4-2	TRBD2	.	TRBJ2-3	CASSQVSSGSTDTQYF	TGTGCCAGCAGCCAAGTTTCTAGCGGGAGCACAGATACGCAGTATTTT
TRBV4-1	.	few	TRBJ2-2	CASSQHEGELFF	TGCGCCAGCAGCCAACACGAAGGGGAGCTGTTTTTT
TRBV7-2	.	.	TRBJ1-4	CASSLDLVATNEKLFF	TGTGCCAGCAGCTTAGATTTGGTCGCAACTAATGAAAAACTGTTTTTT
TRBV4-2	.	.	TRBJ2-1	CASSQHRSSENEQFF	TGTGCCAGCAGCCAGCACAGGTCTAGCGAAAATGAGCAGTTCTTC
TRBV12-3/TRBV12-4	.	.	TRBJ2-2	CASSRDLLAELFF	TGTGCCAGCAGTCGGGACCTCCTCGCTGAGCTGTTTTTT
TRBV7-2	.	.	TRBJ2-5	CASSLGLQTAQYF	TGTGCCAGCAGCTTAGGCCTGCAAACGGCCCAGTACTTC
TRBV4-2	TRBD2	few	TRBJ2-1	CASSQPGLAGEWIYNEQFF	TGTGCCAGCAGCCAACCGGGACTAGCGGGAGAGTGGATCTACAATGAGCAGTTCTTC
TRBV21-1	.	few	TRBJ1-1	CASSPPGPSGNTEAFF	TGTGCCAGCAGCCCCCCCGGGCCTTCCGGGAACACTGAAGCTTTCTTT
TRBV7-2	TRBD2	.	TRBJ2-1	CASSLAGLAGFNEQFF	TGTGCCAGCAGCTTAGCGGGACTAGCGGGTTTCAATGAGCAGTTCTTC
TRBV7-7	TRBD2	.	TRBJ2-1	CASSLGSGNDYNEQFF	TGTGCCAGCAGCTTAGGGAGCGGGAACGACTACAATGAGCAGTTCTTC
TRBV7-9	.	few	TRBJ1-1	CASSFGADLAFF	TGTGCCAGCAGCTTTGGGGCCGATTTGGCTTTCTTT
TRBV20-1	.	.	TRBJ2-3	CSARDVRADTQYF	TGCAGTGCTAGAGATGTTAGGGCAGATACGCAGTATTTT
TRBV7-9	.	.	TRBJ2-3	CASSLVSPTDTQYF	TGTGCCAGCAGCTTAGTTTCCCCCACAGATACGCAGTATTTT
TRBV27	.	few	TRBJ2-1	CASSLGSSRELFF	TGTGCCAGCAGTTTAGGATCTTCCAGGGAGTTGTTCTTC
TRBV7-2	.	many	TRBJ2-2	CASRDSSGAGELFF	TGTGCCAGCAGGGACAGCAGCGGGGCTGGGGAGCTGTTTTTT
TRBV6-1	TRBD1	.	TRBJ1-2	CASSRGQFYGYTF	TGTGCCAGCAGTCGGGGACAGTTCTATGGCTACACCTTC